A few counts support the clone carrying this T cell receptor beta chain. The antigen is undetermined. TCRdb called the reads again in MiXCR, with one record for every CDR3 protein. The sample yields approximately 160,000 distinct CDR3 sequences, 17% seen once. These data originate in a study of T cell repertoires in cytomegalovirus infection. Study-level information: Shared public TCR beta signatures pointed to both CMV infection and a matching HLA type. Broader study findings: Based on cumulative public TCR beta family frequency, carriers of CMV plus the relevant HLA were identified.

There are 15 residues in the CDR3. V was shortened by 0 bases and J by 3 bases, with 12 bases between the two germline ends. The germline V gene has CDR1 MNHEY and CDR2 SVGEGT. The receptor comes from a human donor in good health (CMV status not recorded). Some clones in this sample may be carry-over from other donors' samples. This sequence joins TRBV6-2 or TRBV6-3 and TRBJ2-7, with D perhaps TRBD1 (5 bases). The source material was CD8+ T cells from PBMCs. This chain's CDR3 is CASSYSTETDYEQYF. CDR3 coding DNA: TGTGCCAGCAGTTACTCGACAGAGACGGACTACGAGCAGTACTTC.